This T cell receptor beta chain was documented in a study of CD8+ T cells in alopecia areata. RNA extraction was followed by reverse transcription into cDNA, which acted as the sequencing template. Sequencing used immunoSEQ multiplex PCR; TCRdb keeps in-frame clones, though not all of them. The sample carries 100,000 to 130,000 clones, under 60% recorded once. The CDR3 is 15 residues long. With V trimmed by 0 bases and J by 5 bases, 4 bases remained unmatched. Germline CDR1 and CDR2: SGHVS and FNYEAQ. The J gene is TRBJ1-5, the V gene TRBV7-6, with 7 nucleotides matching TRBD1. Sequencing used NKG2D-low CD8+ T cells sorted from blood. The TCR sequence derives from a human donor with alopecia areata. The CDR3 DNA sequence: TGTGCCAGCAGCTTAGCCCCAGGGGGAGATCAGCCCCAGCATTTT. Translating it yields CASSLAPGGDQPQHF.